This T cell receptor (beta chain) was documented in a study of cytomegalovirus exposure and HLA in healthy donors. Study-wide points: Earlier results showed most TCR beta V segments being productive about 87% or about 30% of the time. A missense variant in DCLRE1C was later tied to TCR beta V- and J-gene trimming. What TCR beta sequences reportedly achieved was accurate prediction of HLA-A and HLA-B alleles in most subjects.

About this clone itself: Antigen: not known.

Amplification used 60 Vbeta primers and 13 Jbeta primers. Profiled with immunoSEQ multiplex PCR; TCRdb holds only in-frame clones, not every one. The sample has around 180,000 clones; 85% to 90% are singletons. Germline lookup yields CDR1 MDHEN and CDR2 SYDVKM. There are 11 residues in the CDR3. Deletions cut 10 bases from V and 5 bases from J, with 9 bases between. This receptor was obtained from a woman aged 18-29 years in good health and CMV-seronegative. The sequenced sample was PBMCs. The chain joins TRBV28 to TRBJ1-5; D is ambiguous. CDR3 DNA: TGTGCCATCGGGTCGCATCAGCCCCAGCATTTT. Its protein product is CAIGSHQPQHF.